This T cell receptor (beta chain) was sequenced in a study of T-cell memory formation after mild COVID-19. By proportion, this clonotype is medium-sized. TCRdb redid the calling of the 5' RACE reads with MiXCR, one entry per CDR3 protein. The table records 7,300 or so distinct CDR3 sequences, roughly 50% of them present only once. The sequence derives from an adult who had mild COVID-19 (a few samples of this study predate the infection). Cell type and time point are not known. The sample consisted of PBMCs or a T cell subset sorted from them (not recorded which).

The DNA for the CDR3 is TGTGCCACCAGCAGAGAAGCCGGAACTAATGAAAAACTGTTTTTT. As protein: CATSREAGTNEKLFF. This sequence joins TRBV15 and TRBJ1-4, with D unresolved. This CDR3 region has 15 residues. With 0 bases removed from V and 1 base from J, the gap between germline ends came to 6 bases. Germline V gives CDR1 LNHNV, CDR2 YYDKDF (reference sequence).